These 15 T cell receptor beta chains were sequenced from one sample in a study of blood T cell repertoires in COVID-19. Profiling relied on immunoSEQ multiplex PCR, and the TCRdb table lists in-frame clones only, not all of them. The sample shows roughly 300,000 clones, around 90% of them seen only once. Sample: peripheral blood. Receptor source: a man aged 18 to 29 with active or convalescent COVID-19.

This clone was recorded once. V and J are TRBV19 and TRBJ1-5; no clear D. V lost 9 bases and J 0 bases, leaving 9 bases between the germline ends. The CDR3 runs 13 residues. Per germline, CDR1 LNHDA and CDR2 SQIVND (reference sequence). The CDR3 DNA follows: TGTGCCAGCACAAAGTATAGCAATCAGCCCCAGCATTTT. This gives the protein CASTKYSNQPQHF.

In its sample, this clone was seen once. The CDR3 region is CASSYSAERGGPAKNIQYF. The DNA for the CDR3 is TGTGCCAGCAGTTACTCGGCCGAACGGGGGGGCCCTGCCAAAAACATTCAGTACTTC. The genes are TRBV6-2 or TRBV6-3 and TRBJ2-4, with 8 bases that match TRBD2. The CDR3 consists of 19 residues. V trimming: 0 bases; J trimming: 1 base; junction bases outside the gene matches: 11. Germline V gene lookup returns CDR1 MNHEY and CDR2 SVGEGT.

CDR3 coding DNA: TGTGCCAGCACAGGGGGATACGAGCAGTACTTC. It encodes CASTGGYEQYF. The V call is TRBV6-5, the J call TRBJ2-7; 7 bases align to TRBD1. The CDR3 has 11 residues. Germline-derived CDR1 and CDR2 are MNHEY and SVGAGI. Losses at the gene ends were 7 bases for V and 4 bases for J; bases not matched to a gene: 1.

V gene TRBV11-2 combines with J gene TRBJ2-2; 9 nucleotides align to TRBD2. After removal of 6 bases from V and 4 bases from J, the junction contained 9 bases not matched to a gene. This CDR3 is built from 16 residues. CDR1 and CDR2 from the germline V gene are SGHAT and FQNNGV. CDR3 in DNA: TGTGCCAGCAGGTCTCCGGGACTAGCACTCACCGGGGAGCTGTTTTTT. Its protein is CASRSPGLALTGELFF.

V is TRBV9 and J is TRBJ1-2; D gene unclear. In germline, CDR1 is SGDLS, CDR2 YYNGEE. This CDR3 comprises 13 residues. V was clipped by 3 bases and J by 3 bases, with 9 bases between them. CDR3 loop: CASSAPRDYGYTF. DNA of the CDR3: TGTGCCAGCAGCGCCCCCCGGGACTATGGCTACACCTTC.

The chain uses TRBV5-6 and TRBJ1-6, with 7 bases lining up with TRBD1. The germline gives CDR1 SGHDT, CDR2 YYEEEE. The CDR3 runs 15 residues. Trimming cost V 0 bases and J 8 bases; bases outside gene matches: 5. The chain's CDR3 is CASSLEQGPDSPLHF. The DNA for the CDR3 is TGTGCCAGCAGCTTGGAACAGGGGCCCGATTCACCCCTCCACTTT.

The chain couples TRBV7-9 to TRBJ2-5, with 13 bases fitting TRBD2. Germline V gene lookup returns CDR1 SEHNR and CDR2 FQNEAQ (reference sequence). With V trimmed by 0 bases and J by 2 bases, 0 bases remained unmatched. The length of the CDR3 is 16 residues. The CDR3 loop is CASSLAGLAGQETQYF. DNA for the CDR3: TGTGCCAGCAGCTTAGCGGGACTAGCGGGGCAAGAGACCCAGTACTTC.

The rearrangement uses TRBV2 and TRBJ2-7; D possibly corresponds to TRBD2 (7 bases). The CDR3 has 14 amino acids. Deletions cut 7 bases from V and 7 bases from J, with 20 bases between. Germline CDR1 is SNHLY and CDR2 is FYNNEI. The CDR3 region has the DNA TGTGCCAGCACCCTCGGGGGGCAGGCCCGGGAGCAGTACTTC. Encoded protein: CASTLGGQAREQYF.

Of note for this clone: The sample contains more than one DNA sequence encoding this CDR3. This chain links TRBV9 with TRBJ2-7; TRBD2 aligns across 10 bases. V trimming: 1 base; J trimming: 6 bases; junction bases outside the gene matches: 4. The CDR3 loop spans 14 amino acids. Germline V gene lookup returns CDR1 SGDLS and CDR2 YYNGEE. The CDR3 DNA sequence: TGTGCCAGCAGCGTAAGCGGGGGGGCGGGCGAGCAGTACTTC. Protein product: CASSVSGGAGEQYF.

This sequence joins TRBV19 and TRBJ2-7, with TRBD1 identical over 8 bases. The V gene end was trimmed by 7 bases and the J gene end by 4 bases; junction bases not matched to a gene: 6. Germline V gives CDR1 LNHDA, CDR2 SQIVND (reference sequence). CDR3 size: 13 residues. In nucleotides, the CDR3 is TGTGCCAGTACCGGACAGGGCGGATACGAGCAGTACTTC. It is translated as CASTGQGGYEQYF.

J is TRBJ1-1 and V is TRBV5-8, with TRBD1 matching over 8 bases. Germline V lookup: CDR1 SGHTS, CDR2 YDEGEE. V shed 10 bases and J 4 bases; nucleotides not matched to a gene: 6. The CDR3 consists of 12 residues. CDR3 in DNA: TGTGCCTGCCGGACAGGGTTCACTGAAGCTTTCTTT. Its protein is CACRTGFTEAFF. The full variable domain, completed using reference TRBV5-8 and TRBJ1-1, is EAGVTQSPTHLIKTRGQQATLRCSPISGHTSVYWYQQALGLGLQFLLWYDEGEERNRGNFPPRFSGRQFPNYSSELNVNALELEDSALYLCACRTGFTEAFFGQGTRLTVV.

The V call is TRBV9, the J call TRBJ2-7, with 9 bases that match TRBD2. The length of the CDR3 is 15 residues. The germline V gene has CDR1 SGDLS and CDR2 YYNGEE. Losses at the gene ends were 4 bases for V and 2 bases for J; bases not matched to a gene: 7. The CDR3 coding sequence is TGTGCCAGCAGCTCAAGCGGGGGGCGGACCTACGAGCAGTACTTC. Encoded protein: CASSSSGGRTYEQYF.

The chain has TRBV12-3 or TRBV12-4 and TRBJ2-1; TRBD2 agrees at 9 bases. V was pared by 7 bases and J by 8 bases, with 6 bases of the junction left unmatched. The CDR3 covers 13 residues. The chain's CDR3 is CASIAGGQDEQFF. As DNA, the CDR3 is TGTGCCAGCATTGCGGGGGGGCAAGATGAGCAGTTCTTC.

This clone was counted only a few times. The gene calls are TRBV6-5 and TRBJ2-5; D is perhaps TRBD2 (7 bases). Germline V lookup: CDR1 MNHEY, CDR2 SVGAGI. V was trimmed by 1 base and J by 4 bases, leaving 13 bases between them. The CDR3 runs 15 residues. CDR3 sequence (DNA): TGTGCCAGCAGTTACTATAGGGGGAGGGGAGAGACCCAGTACTTC. Encoded protein: CASSYYRGRGETQYF.

This clone appeared a few times. V usage is TRBV7-9 and J usage is TRBJ1-1; D is uncertain. V shed 4 bases and J shed 8 bases, with 11 bases lying between them. From germline, CDR1 is SEHNR and CDR2 FQNEAQ (reference sequence). This CDR3 region has 12 residues. The CDR3 is CASSSSGVEAFF. DNA for the CDR3: TGTGCCAGCAGCTCTAGCGGGGTAGAAGCTTTCTTT.